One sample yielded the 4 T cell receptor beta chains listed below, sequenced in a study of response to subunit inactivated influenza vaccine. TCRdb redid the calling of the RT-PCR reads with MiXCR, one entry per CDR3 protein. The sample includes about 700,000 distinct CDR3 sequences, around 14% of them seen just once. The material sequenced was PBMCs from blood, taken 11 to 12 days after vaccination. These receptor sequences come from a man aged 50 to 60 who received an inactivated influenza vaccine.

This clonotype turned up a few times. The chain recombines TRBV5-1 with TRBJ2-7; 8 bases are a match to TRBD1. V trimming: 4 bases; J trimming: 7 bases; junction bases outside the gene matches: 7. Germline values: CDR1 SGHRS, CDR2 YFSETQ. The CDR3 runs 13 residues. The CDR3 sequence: CASSAGQVGEQYF. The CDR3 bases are TGCGCCAGCAGCGCGGGACAGGTGGGGGAGCAGTACTTC.

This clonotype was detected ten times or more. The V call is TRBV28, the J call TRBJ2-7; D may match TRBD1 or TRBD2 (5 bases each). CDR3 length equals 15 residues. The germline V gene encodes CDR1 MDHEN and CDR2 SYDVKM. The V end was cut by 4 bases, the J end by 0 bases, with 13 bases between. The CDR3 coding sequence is TGTGCCAGCAGTTCCGGGGCGGTGAGCTCCTACGAGCAGTACTTC. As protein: CASSSGAVSSYEQYF.

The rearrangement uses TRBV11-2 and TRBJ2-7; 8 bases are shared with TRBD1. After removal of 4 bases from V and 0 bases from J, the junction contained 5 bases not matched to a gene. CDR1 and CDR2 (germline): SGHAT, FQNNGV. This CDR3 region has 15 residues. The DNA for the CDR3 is TGTGCCAGCAGCTGGCAGGGGGCATTCTCCTACGAGCAGTACTTC. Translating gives CASSWQGAFSYEQYF. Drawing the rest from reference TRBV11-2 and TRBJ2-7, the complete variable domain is EAGVAQSPRYKIIEKRQSVAFWCNPISGHATLYWYQQILGQGPKLLIQFQNNGVVDDSQLPKDRFSAERLKGVDSTLKIQPAKLEDSAVYLCASSWQGAFSYEQYFGPGTRLTVT.

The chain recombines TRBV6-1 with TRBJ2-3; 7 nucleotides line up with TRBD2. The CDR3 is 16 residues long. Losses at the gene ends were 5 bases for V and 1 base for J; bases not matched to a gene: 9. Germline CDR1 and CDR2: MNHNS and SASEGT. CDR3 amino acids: CASSLSRGVGTDTQYF. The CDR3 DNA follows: TGTGCCAGCAGTCTCAGTCGGGGGGTTGGCACAGATACGCAGTATTTT.